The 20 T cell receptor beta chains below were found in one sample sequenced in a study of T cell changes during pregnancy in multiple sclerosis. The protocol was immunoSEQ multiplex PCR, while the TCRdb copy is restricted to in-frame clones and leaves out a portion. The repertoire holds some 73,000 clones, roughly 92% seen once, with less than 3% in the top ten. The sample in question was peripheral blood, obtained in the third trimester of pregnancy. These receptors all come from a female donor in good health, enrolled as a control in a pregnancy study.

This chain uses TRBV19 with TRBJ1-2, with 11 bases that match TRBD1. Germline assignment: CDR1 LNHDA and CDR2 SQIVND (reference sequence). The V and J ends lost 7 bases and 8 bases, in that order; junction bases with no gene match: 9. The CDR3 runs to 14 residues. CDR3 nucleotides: TGTGCCAGTACTACCGGACAGGGGGCTTTCGGCTACACCTTC. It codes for CASTTGQGAFGYTF.

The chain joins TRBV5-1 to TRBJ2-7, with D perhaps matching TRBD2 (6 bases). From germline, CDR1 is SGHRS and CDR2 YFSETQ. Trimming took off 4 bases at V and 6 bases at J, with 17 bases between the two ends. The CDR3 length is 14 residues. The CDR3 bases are TGCGCCAGCAGCCCAGAGGGGACTCATGGCGAGCAGTACTTC. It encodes CASSPEGTHGEQYF.

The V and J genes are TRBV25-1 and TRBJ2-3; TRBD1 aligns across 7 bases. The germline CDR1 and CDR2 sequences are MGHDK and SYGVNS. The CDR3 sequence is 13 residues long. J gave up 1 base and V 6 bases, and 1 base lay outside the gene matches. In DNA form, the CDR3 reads TGTGCCAGCAGAGACAGGGGCACAGATACGCAGTATTTT. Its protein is CASRDRGTDTQYF. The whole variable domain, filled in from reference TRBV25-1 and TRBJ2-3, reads EADIYQTPRYLVIGTGKKITLECSQTMGHDKMYWYQQDPGMELHLIHYSYGVNSTEKGDLSSESTVSRIRTEHFPLTLESARPSHTSQYLCASRDRGTDTQYFGPGTRLTVL.

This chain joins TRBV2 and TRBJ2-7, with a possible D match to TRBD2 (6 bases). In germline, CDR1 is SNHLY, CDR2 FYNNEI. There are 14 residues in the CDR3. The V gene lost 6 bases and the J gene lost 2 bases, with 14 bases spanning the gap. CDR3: CASSEGGTAYEQYF. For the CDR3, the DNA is TGTGCCAGCAGCGAGGGCGGGACCGCCTACGAGCAGTACTTC.

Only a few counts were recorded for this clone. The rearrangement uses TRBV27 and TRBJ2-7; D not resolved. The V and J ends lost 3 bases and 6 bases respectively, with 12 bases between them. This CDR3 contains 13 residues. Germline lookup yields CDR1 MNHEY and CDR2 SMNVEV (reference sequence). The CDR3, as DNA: TGTGCCAGCAGTTTCAGCATAACGGGCGAGCAGTACTTC. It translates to CASSFSITGEQYF.

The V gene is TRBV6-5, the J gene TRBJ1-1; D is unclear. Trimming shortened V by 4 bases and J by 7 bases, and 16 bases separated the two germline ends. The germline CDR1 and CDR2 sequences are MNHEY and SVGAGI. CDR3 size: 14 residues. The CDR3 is CASSSYSRGIEAFF. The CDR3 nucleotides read TGTGCCAGCAGTTCCTACTCTAGAGGGATTGAAGCTTTCTTT.

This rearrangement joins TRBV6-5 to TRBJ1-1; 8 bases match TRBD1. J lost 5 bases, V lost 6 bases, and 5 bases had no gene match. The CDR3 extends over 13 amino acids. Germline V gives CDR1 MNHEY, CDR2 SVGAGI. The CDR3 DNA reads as TGTGCCAGCAGATGGGACAGGACGACTGAAGCTTTCTTT. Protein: CASRWDRTTEAFF.

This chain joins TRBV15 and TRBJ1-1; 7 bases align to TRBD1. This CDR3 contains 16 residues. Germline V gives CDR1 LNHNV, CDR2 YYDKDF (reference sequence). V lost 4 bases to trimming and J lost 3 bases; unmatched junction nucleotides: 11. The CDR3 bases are TGTGCCACCAGCACTGGGGGGAGACAGGGACACACTGAAGCTTTCTTT. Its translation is CATSTGGRQGHTEAFF.

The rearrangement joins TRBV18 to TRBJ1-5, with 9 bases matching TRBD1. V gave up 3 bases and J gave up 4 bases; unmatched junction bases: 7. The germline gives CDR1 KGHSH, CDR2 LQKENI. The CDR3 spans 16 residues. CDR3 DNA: TGTGCCAGCTCACCGTCCGGGACAGGGACAAATCAGCCCCAGCATTTT. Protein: CASSPSGTGTNQPQHF.

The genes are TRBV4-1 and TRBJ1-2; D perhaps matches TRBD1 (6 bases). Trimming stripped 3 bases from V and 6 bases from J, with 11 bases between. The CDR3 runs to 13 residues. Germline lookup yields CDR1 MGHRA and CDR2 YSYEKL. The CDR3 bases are TGCGCCAGCAGCCAGGGGGCCGCAGATGGCTACACCTTC. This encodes CASSQGAADGYTF.

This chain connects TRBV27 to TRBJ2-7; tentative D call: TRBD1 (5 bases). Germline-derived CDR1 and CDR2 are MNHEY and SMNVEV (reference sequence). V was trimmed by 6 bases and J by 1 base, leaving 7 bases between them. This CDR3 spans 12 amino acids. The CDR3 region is CASRRGSYEQYF. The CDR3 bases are TGTGCCAGCAGAAGGGGATCCTACGAGCAGTACTTC.

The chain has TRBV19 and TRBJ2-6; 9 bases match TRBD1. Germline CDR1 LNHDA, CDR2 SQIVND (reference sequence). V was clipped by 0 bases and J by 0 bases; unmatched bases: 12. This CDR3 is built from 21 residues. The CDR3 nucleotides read TGTGCCAGTAGTATAGATCAACAACAGGGACAGGGAACCTCTGGGGCCAACGTCCTGACTTTC. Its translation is CASSIDQQQGQGTSGANVLTF. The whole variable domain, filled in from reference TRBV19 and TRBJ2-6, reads DGGITQSPKYLFRKEGQNVTLSCEQNLNHDAMYWYRQDPGQGLRLIYYSQIVNDFQKGDIAEGYSVSREKKESFPLTVTSAQKNPTAFYLCASSIDQQQGQGTSGANVLTFGAGSRLTVL.

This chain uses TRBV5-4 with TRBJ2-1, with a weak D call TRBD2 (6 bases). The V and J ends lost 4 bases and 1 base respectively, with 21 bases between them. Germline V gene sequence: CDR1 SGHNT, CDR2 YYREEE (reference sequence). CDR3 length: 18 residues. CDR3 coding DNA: TGTGCCAGCAGCGCCCTGGGGGGAGCGGTCCTATCCTACAATGAGCAGTTCTTC. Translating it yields CASSALGGAVLSYNEQFF.

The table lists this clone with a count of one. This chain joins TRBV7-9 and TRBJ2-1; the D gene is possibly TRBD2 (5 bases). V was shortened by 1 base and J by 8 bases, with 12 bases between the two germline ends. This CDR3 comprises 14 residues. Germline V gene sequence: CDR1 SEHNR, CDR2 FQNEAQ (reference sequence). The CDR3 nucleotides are TGTGCCAGCAGCTTAGAGGGAGTCGGGGATGAGCAGTTCTTC. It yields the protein CASSLEGVGDEQFF.

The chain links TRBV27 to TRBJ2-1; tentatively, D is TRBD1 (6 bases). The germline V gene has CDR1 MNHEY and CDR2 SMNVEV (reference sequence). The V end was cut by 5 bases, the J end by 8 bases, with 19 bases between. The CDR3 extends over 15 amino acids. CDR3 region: CASSDAFTGSDEQFF. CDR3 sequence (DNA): TGTGCCAGCAGTGACGCTTTTACAGGGAGTGATGAGCAGTTCTTC.

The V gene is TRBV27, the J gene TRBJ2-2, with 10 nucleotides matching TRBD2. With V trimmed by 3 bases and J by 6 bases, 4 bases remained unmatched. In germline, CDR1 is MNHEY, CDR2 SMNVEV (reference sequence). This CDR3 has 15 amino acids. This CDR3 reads CASSFWLAGAGELFF. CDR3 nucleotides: TGTGCCAGCAGTTTCTGGCTAGCGGGAGCCGGGGAGCTGTTTTTT.

The chain's CDR3 is CAISETGGEGGNQPQHF. CDR3 nucleotides: TGTGCCATCAGTGAGACAGGAGGGGAAGGCGGCAATCAGCCCCAGCATTTT. The chain is built from TRBV10-3 and TRBJ1-5, with D perhaps TRBD1 (5 bases). Trimming cost V 2 bases and J 2 bases, with 16 bases left between them. There are 17 residues in the CDR3. Germline CDR1 reads ENHRY; CDR2 reads SYGVKD.

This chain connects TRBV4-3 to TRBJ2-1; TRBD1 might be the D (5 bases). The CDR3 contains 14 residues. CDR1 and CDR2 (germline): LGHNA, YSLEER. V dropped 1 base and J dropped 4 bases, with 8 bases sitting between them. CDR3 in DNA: TGCGCCAGCAGCCAAGTGGACAAATACAATGAGCAGTTCTTC. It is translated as CASSQVDKYNEQFF.

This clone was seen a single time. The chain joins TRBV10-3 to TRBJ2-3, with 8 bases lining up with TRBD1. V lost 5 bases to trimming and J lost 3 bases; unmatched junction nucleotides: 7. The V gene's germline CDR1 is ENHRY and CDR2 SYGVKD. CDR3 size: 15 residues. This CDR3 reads CAISPQGAETDTQYF. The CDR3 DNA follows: TGTGCCATCAGTCCGCAGGGGGCTGAGACAGATACGCAGTATTTT.

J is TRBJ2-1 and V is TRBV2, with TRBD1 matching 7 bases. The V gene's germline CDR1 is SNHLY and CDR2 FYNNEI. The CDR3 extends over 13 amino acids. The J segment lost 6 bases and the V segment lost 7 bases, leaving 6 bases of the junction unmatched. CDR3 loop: CASKGQRGNEQFF. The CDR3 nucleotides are TGTGCCAGCAAGGGACAGCGAGGCAATGAGCAGTTCTTC.